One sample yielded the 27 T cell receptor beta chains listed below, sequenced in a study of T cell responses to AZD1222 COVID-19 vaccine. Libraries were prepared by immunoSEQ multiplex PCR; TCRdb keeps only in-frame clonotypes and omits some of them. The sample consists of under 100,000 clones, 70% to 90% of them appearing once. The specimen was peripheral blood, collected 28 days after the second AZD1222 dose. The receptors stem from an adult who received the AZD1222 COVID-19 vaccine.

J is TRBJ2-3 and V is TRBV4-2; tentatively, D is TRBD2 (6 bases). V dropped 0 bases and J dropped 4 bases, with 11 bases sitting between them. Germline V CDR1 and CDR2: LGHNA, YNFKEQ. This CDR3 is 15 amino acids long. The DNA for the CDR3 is TGTGCCAGCAGCCAAGATGGTAGCGGCTCAGATACGCAGTATTTT. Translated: CASSQDGSGSDTQYF.

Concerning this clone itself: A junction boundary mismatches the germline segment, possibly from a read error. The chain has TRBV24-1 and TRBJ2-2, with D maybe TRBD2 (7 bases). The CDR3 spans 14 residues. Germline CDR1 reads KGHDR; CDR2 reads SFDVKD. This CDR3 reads CAASAGATFGELFF. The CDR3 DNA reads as TGTGCCGCCAGCGCGGGGGCTACATTCGGGGAGCTGTTTTTT.

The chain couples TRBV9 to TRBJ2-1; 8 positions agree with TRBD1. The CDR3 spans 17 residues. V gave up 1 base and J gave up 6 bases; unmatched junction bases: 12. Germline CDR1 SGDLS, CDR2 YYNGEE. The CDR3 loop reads CASSVRGQEGPVNEQFF. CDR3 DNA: TGTGCCAGCAGCGTAAGGGGACAGGAAGGCCCGGTCAATGAGCAGTTCTTC.

The CDR3 nucleotides are TGTGCCAGCAGTTACATCGGACTAGCGGGATTGAGGGACGAGCAGTACTTC. It codes for CASSYIGLAGLRDEQYF. The gene calls are TRBV7-3 and TRBJ2-7; 12 bases match TRBD2. Germline V gene sequence: CDR1 SGHTA, CDR2 FQGTGA. This CDR3 is built from 17 residues. The junction had 14 bases not matched to a gene; V was cut back by 6 bases and J by 5 bases.

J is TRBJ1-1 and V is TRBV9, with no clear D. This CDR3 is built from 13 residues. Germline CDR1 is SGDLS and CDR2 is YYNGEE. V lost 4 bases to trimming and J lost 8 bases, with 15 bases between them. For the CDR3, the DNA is TGTGCCAGCAGCATACAAGCGGGCGCGGAAGCTTTCTTT. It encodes CASSIQAGAEAFF. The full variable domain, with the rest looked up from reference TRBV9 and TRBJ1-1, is DSGVTQTPKHLITATGQRVTLRCSPRSGDLSVYWYQQSLDQGLQFLIQYYNGEERAKGNILERFSAQQFPDLHSELNLSSLELGDSALYFCASSIQAGAEAFFGQGTRLTVV.

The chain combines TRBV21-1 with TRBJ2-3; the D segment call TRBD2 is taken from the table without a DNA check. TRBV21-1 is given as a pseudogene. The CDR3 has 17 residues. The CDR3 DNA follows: TGTGCCAGCAGCAAGCCGACTAGCGGGAGGCCCCCAGATACGCAGTATTTT. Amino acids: CASSKPTSGRPPDTQYF.

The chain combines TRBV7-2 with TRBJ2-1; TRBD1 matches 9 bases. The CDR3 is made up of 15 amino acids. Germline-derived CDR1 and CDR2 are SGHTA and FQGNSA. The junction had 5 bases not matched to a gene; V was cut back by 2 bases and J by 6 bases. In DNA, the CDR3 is TGTGCCAGCAGCTTATGGGACAGGGTCGCCAATGAGCAGTTCTTC. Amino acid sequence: CASSLWDRVANEQFF.

CDR3 protein: CAWSSAGTSMAYGYTF. The CDR3, as DNA: TGTGCCTGGAGCTCCGCCGGGACTTCTATGGCCTATGGCTACACCTTC. V gene TRBV30 combines with J gene TRBJ1-2; possible D gene TRBD1, 5 bases. Trimming left V 3 bases short and J 4 bases short, with 21 bases between. This CDR3 spans 16 amino acids. Per germline, CDR1 GTSNPN and CDR2 SVGIG (reference sequence). The full variable domain, in which reference TRBV30 and TRBJ1-2 provide the parts outside the CDR3, is SQTIHQWPATLVQPVGSPLSLECTVEGTSNPNLYWYRQAAGRGLQLLFYSVGIGQISSEVPQNLSASRPQDRQFILSSKKLLLSDSGFYLCAWSSAGTSMAYGYTFGSGTRLTVV.

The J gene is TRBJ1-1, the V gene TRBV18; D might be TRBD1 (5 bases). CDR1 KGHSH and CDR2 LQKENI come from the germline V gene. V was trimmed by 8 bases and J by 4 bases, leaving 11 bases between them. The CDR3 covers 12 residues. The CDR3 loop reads CASGGFRTEAFF. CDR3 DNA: TGTGCCAGCGGGGGGTTTCGCACTGAAGCTTTCTTT.

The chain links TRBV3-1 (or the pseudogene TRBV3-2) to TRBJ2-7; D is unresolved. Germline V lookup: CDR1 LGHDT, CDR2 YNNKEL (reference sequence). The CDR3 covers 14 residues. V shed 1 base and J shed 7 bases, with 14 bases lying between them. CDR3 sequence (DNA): TGTGCCAGCAGCCAAGGTCCTAACCAAAGGGAGCAGTACTTC. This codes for CASSQGPNQREQYF.

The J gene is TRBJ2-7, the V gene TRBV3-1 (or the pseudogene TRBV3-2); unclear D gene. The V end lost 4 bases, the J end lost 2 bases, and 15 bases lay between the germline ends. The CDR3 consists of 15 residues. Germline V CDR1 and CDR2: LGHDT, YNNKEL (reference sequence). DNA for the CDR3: TGTGCCAGCAGCCCTACCCAGAAGACGACCTACGAGCAGTACGTC. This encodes CASSPTQKTTYEQYV.

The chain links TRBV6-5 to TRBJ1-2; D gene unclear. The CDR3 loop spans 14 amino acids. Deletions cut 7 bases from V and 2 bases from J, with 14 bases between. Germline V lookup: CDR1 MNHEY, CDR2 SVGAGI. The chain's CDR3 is CASTVGLPNYGYTF. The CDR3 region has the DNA TGTGCCAGCACGGTTGGGCTTCCCAACTATGGCTACACCTTC.

CDR3 bases: TGCAGCGTTGAAGGAAGGGAGGACCGCCCAAATCACAATGAGCAGTTCTTC. It encodes CSVEGREDRPNHNEQFF. This chain joins TRBV29-1 and TRBJ2-1; D is possibly TRBD2 (6 bases). This CDR3 region has 17 residues. V was trimmed by 1 base and J by 5 bases, leaving 21 bases between them. Germline CDR1 is SQVTM and CDR2 is ANQGSEA.

In DNA, the CDR3 is TGTGCCAGCAGCCATCAAGGGGGGCCAGCTAGGGTCGGGGCATCCTACGAGCAGTACTTC. Translating it yields CASSHQGGPARVGASYEQYF. V is TRBV6-6 and J is TRBJ2-7; either TRBD1 or TRBD2 may supply D (6 bases each). V shed 6 bases and J shed 1 base, with 31 bases lying between them. This CDR3 contains 20 residues. Germline CDR1 is MNHNY and CDR2 is SVGAGI (reference sequence).

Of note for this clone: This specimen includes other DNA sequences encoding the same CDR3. The CDR3, as DNA: TGTGCCAGCAGTTACAGGAACACTGAAGCTTTCTTT. Protein: CASSYRNTEAFF. This rearrangement joins TRBV6-5 to TRBJ1-1; D unresolved. Between the trimmed V and J ends, which lost 2 bases and 1 base, there was a span of 2 bases. CDR1 and CDR2 (germline): MNHEY, SVGAGI. This CDR3 has 12 residues.

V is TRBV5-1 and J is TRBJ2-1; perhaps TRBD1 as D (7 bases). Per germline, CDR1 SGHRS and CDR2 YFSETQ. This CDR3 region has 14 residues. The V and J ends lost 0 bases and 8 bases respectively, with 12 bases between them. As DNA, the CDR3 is TGCGCCAGCAGCTTGGACAGGGGAGGCCATGAGCAGTTCTTC. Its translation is CASSLDRGGHEQFF.

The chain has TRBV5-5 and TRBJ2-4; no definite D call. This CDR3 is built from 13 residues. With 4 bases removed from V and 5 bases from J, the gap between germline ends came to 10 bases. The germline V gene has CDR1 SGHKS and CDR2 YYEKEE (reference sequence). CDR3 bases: TGTGCCAGCAGCCCCGCCTCAGAAAACATTCAGTACTTC. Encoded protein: CASSPASENIQYF.

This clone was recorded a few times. CDR3 in DNA: TGTGCCAGCAGTTTTGGTCAGGGAAATGGCTACACCTTC. This encodes CASSFGQGNGYTF. V gene TRBV28 combines with J gene TRBJ1-2, with a weak D call TRBD1 (5 bases). Trimming stripped 3 bases from V and 6 bases from J, with 11 bases between. In germline, CDR1 is MDHEN, CDR2 SYDVKM. The CDR3 totals 13 residues.

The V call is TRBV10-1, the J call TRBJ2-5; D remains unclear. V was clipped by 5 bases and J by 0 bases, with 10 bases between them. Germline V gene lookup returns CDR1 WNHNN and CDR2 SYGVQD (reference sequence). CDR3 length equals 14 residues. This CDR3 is CASSSAGYQETQYF. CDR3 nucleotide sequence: TGCGCCAGCAGTTCGGCAGGCTACCAAGAGACCCAGTACTTC.

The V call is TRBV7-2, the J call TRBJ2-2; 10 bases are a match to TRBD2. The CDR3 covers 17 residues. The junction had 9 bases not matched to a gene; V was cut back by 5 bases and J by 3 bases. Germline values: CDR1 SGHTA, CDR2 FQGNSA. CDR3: CASSPGPSGSYTGELFF. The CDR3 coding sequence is TGTGCCAGCAGCCCAGGGCCTAGCGGGAGCTACACCGGGGAGCTGTTTTTT.

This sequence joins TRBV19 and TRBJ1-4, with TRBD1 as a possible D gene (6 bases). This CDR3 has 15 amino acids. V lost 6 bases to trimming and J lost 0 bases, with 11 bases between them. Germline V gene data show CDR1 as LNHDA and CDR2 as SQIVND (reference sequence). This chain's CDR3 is CASRSKGATNEKLFF. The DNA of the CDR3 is TGTGCCAGTAGGTCGAAGGGGGCAACTAATGAAAAACTGTTTTTT.

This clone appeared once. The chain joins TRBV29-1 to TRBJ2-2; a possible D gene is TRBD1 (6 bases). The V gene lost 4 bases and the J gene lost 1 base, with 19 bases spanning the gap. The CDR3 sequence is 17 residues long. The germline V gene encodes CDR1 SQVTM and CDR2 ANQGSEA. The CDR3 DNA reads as TGCAGCGTTGGAATTTTAAGAGGGGGAATGAACACCGGGGAGCTGTTTTTT. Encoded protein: CSVGILRGGMNTGELFF.

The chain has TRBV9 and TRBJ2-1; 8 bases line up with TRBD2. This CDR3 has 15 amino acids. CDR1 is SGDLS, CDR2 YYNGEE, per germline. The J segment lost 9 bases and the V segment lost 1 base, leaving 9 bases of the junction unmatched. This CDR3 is CASSVRAGGPTEQFF. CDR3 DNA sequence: TGTGCCAGCAGCGTAAGGGCGGGAGGCCCTACTGAGCAGTTCTTC.

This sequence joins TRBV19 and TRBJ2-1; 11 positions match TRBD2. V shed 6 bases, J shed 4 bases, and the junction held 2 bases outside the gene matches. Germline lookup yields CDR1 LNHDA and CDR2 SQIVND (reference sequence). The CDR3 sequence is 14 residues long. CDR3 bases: TGTGCCAGTAGGACTAGCGGGATGTACAATGAGCAGTTCTTC. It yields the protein CASRTSGMYNEQFF. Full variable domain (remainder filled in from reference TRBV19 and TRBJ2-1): DGGITQSPKYLFRKEGQNVTLSCEQNLNHDAMYWYRQDPGQGLRLIYYSQIVNDFQKGDIAEGYSVSREKKESFPLTVTSAQKNPTAFYLCASRTSGMYNEQFFGPGTRLTVL.

As DNA, the CDR3 is TGTGCCAGCAGCTTGGCCTTGGGTTACGAGCAGTACTTC. As protein: CASSLALGYEQYF. This chain joins TRBV5-6 and TRBJ2-7; D call uncertain. This CDR3 spans 13 amino acids. Trimming pared 0 bases from V and 4 bases from J, leaving 8 bases between. Per the germline V gene, CDR1 is SGHDT and CDR2 is YYEEEE.

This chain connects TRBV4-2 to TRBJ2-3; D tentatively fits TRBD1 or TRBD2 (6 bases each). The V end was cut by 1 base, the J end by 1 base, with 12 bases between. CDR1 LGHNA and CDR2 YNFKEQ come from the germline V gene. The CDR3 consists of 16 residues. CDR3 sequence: CASSQGGAGGTDTQYF. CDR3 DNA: TGTGCCAGCAGCCAAGGGGGGGCAGGGGGCACAGATACGCAGTATTTT.

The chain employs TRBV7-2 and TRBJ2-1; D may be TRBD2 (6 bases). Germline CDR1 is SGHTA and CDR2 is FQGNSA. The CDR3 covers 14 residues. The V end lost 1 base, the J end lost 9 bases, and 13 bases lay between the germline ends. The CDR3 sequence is CASSLERLGTEQFF. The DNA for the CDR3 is TGTGCCAGCAGCTTAGAGAGACTAGGGACTGAGCAGTTCTTC.